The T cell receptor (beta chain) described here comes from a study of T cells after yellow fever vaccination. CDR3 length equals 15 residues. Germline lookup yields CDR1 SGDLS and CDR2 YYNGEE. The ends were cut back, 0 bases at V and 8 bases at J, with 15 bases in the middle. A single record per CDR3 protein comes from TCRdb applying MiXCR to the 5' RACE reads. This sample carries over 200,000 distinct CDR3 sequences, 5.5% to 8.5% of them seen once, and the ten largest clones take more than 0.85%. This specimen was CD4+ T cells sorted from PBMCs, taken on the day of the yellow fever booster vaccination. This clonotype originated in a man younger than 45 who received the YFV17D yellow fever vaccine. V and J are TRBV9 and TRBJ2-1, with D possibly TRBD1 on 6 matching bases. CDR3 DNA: TGTGCCAGCAGCGTAGCCCCGGGACACCGCGATGAGCAGTTCTTC. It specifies CASSVAPGHRDEQFF.